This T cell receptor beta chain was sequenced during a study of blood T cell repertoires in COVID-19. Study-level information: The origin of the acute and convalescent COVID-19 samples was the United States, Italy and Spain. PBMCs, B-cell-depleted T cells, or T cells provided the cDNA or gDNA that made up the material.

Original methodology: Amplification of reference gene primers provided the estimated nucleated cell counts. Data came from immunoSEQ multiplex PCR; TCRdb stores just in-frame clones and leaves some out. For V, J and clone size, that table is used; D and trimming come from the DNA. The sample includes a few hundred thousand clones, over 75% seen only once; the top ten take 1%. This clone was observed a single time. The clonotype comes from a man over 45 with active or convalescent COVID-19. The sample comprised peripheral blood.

The CDR3 bases are TGTGCCAGCAGTTACGGACTGCCCACTGAAGCTTTCTTT. This encodes CASSYGLPTEAFF. V usage is TRBV6-2 or TRBV6-3 and J usage is TRBJ1-1; no clear D gene. The CDR3 extends over 13 amino acids. Germline CDR1 is MNHEY and CDR2 is SVGEGT. Between the trimmed V and J ends, which lost 2 bases and 4 bases, there was a span of 8 bases.